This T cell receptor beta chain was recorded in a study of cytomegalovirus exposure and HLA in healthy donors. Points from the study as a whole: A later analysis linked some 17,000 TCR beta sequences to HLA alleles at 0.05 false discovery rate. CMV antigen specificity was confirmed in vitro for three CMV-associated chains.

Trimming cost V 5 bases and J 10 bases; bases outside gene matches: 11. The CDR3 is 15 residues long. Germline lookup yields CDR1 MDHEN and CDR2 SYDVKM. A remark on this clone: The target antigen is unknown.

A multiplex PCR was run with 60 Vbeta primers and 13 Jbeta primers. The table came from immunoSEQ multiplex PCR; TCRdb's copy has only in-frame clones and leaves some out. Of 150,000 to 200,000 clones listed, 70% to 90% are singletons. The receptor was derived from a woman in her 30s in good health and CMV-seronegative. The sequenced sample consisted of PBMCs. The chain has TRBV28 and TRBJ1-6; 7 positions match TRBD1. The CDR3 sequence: CASSPLAGDSSPLHF. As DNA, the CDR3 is TGTGCCAGCAGTCCCCTGGCAGGGGACAGCTCACCCCTCCACTTT.